Below are 17 T cell receptor beta chains sequenced from a single sample in a study of blood T cell repertoires in COVID-19. Generated by immunoSEQ multiplex PCR, the TCRdb table keeps only in-frame clones and is missing some. The data show 400,000 to 500,000 clones, 88% seen once. The sequencing input was PBMCs or T cells enriched from blood (not recorded which). The receptor source for this set is a woman aged 18-29 years who had been exposed to COVID-19.

This clone was seen a single time. The J gene is TRBJ2-1, the V gene TRBV19, with a tentative D call TRBD1 (7 bases). The CDR3 is 15 amino acids. Germline V gene sequence: CDR1 LNHDA, CDR2 SQIVND (reference sequence). Trimming stripped 1 base from V and 3 bases from J, with 10 bases between. CDR3 DNA sequence: TGTGCCAGTAGTATAGGGCAGGGGGGCTACAATGAGCAGTTCTTC. This sequence encodes CASSIGQGGYNEQFF.

V and J are TRBV2 and TRBJ2-3; tentative D call: TRBD1 (7 bases). Between the trimmed V and J ends, which lost 6 bases and 2 bases, there was a span of 15 bases. The germline CDR1 and CDR2 sequences are SNHLY and FYNNEI. CDR3 length equals 15 residues. The CDR3: CASSMQGGPTDTQYF. CDR3 in DNA: TGTGCCAGCAGCATGCAGGGGGGCCCCACAGATACGCAGTATTTT.

The chain joins TRBV7-9 to TRBJ1-4; weak D call: TRBD1 (6 bases). This CDR3 spans 17 amino acids. Trimming removed 3 bases from V and 8 bases from J, with 22 bases in between. Germline CDR1 is SEHNR and CDR2 is FQNEAQ (reference sequence). As DNA, the CDR3 is TGTGCCAGCAGCTTTCTCCCAAACAGGGAAGGGGAAGAAAAACTGTTTTTT. Protein product: CASSFLPNREGEEKLFF. Full variable domain (missing parts from reference TRBV7-9 and TRBJ1-4): DTGVSQNPRHKITKRGQNVTFRCDPISEHNRLYWYRQTLGQGPEFLTYFQNEAQLEKSRLLSDRFSAERPKGSFSTLEIQRTEQGDSAMYLCASSFLPNREGEEKLFFGSGTQLSVL.

The V and J genes are TRBV6-5 and TRBJ2-5; D gene unclear. Germline V gene lookup returns CDR1 MNHEY and CDR2 SVGAGI. This CDR3 spans 11 amino acids. The V and J ends lost 2 bases and 5 bases respectively, with 3 bases between them. CDR3 residues: CASSYGETQYF. The DNA for the CDR3 is TGTGCCAGCAGTTACGGCGAGACCCAGTACTTC.

The genes are TRBV4-1 and TRBJ2-7; D call uncertain. Germline CDR1 is MGHRA and CDR2 is YSYEKL. The CDR3 is made up of 13 amino acids. Trimming shortened V by 0 bases and J by 5 bases, and 8 bases separated the two germline ends. CDR3 region: CASSQDRRDEQYF. The CDR3 DNA sequence: TGCGCCAGCAGCCAAGATCGCCGCGACGAGCAGTACTTC.

The gene calls are TRBV11-3 and TRBJ2-4; tentative D call: TRBD1 (7 bases). Germline V CDR1 and CDR2: SGHNT, YENEEA. The CDR3 runs to 16 residues. Trimming stripped 4 bases from V and 3 bases from J, with 16 bases between. In nucleotides, the CDR3 is TGTGCCAGCAGCTCGACAGGGAGGATAGTCAAAAACATTCAGTACTTC. Protein product: CASSSTGRIVKNIQYF.

This clone was seen a handful of times. This chain connects TRBV18 to TRBJ2-7; TRBD2 matches 11 bases. Germline CDR1 reads KGHSH; CDR2 reads LQKENI. The CDR3 loop spans 15 amino acids. Trimming cost V 5 bases and J 4 bases; bases outside gene matches: 7. The CDR3 region is CASSDTSGSTYEQYF. In DNA, the CDR3 is TGTGCCAGCTCAGATACTAGCGGGAGTACGTACGAGCAGTACTTC.

This chain joins TRBV10-2 and TRBJ1-1, with unresolved D. Trimming stripped 5 bases from V and 1 base from J, with 8 bases between. The CDR3 spans 13 residues. The V gene's germline CDR1 is WSHSY and CDR2 SAAADI. CDR3 in DNA: TGCGCCAGCAGTAGGACTGAGAACACTGAAGCTTTCTTT. Translating it yields CASSRTENTEAFF.

The chain employs TRBV2 and TRBJ2-1; weak D call: TRBD2 (6 bases). Germline V gene lookup returns CDR1 SNHLY and CDR2 FYNNEI. The V gene lost 1 base and the J gene lost 7 bases, with 11 bases spanning the gap. The CDR3 is made up of 14 amino acids. This chain's CDR3 is CASSEVSGRNEQFF. CDR3 nucleotides: TGTGCCAGCAGTGAAGTATCGGGGAGGAATGAGCAGTTCTTC.

The chain employs TRBV6-6 and TRBJ1-1, with D tentatively TRBD1 (5 bases). This CDR3 spans 13 amino acids. Germline-derived CDR1 and CDR2 are MNHNY and SVGAGI (reference sequence). Trimming removed 0 bases from V and 7 bases from J, with 9 bases in between. The CDR3 bases are TGTGCCAGCAGTTACTCGAACCAGGGTGAAGCTTTCTTT. Amino acids: CASSYSNQGEAFF.

The J gene is TRBJ2-7, the V gene TRBV2; 8 positions match TRBD1. Germline assignment: CDR1 SNHLY and CDR2 FYNNEI. The ends lost 7 bases at V and 2 bases at J; junction bases unmatched: 19. The CDR3 has 18 residues. CDR3: CASNPPPGTGSITYEQYF. CDR3 DNA sequence: TGTGCCAGCAACCCACCCCCCGGGACAGGATCTATCACCTACGAGCAGTACTTC.

The genes are TRBV7-2 and TRBJ2-1; 10 bases are shared with TRBD2. There are 16 residues in the CDR3. CDR1 is SGHTA, CDR2 FQGNSA, per germline. The trim removed 0 bases at V and 3 bases at J, leaving 2 bases unmatched. The CDR3 sequence is CASSLAASGGYNEQFF. The CDR3 bases are TGTGCCAGCAGCTTAGCTGCTAGCGGGGGCTACAATGAGCAGTTCTTC.

The chain joins TRBV10-3 to TRBJ1-1; D may be TRBD1 (5 bases). Between the trimmed V and J ends, which lost 1 base and 1 base, there was a span of 7 bases. The CDR3 covers 14 residues. Per the germline V gene, CDR1 is ENHRY and CDR2 is SYGVKD. The chain's CDR3 is CAISEWTSNTEAFF. CDR3 nucleotides: TGTGCCATCAGTGAGTGGACATCGAACACTGAAGCTTTCTTT.

The chain couples TRBV5-5 to TRBJ2-3; weak D call: TRBD1 (6 bases). This CDR3 has 14 residues. In germline, CDR1 is SGHKS, CDR2 YYEKEE (reference sequence). V dropped 4 bases and J dropped 10 bases, with 19 bases sitting between them. The DNA for the CDR3 is TGTGCCAGCAGCAGAGCCCGGGACACCTTTTCGCAGTATTTT. It is translated as CASSRARDTFSQYF.

The V and J genes are TRBV7-9 and TRBJ2-1; no firm D call. The CDR3 runs to 16 residues. Germline V lookup: CDR1 SEHNR, CDR2 FQNEAQ (reference sequence). With 5 bases removed from V and 8 bases from J, the gap between germline ends came to 22 bases. CDR3 DNA: TGTGCCAGCAGCCAGGTCGAGTCCTTTTGGGTGGATGAGCAGTTCTTC. This sequence encodes CASSQVESFWVDEQFF.

This rearrangement joins TRBV19 to TRBJ1-1, with unresolved D. The CDR3 spans 14 residues. The ends were cut back, 4 bases at V and 5 bases at J, with 14 bases in the middle. Germline V CDR1 and CDR2: LNHDA, SQIVND (reference sequence). Written as DNA, the CDR3 is TGTGCCAGTAGTACCCACCGGGGTACGACTGAAGCTTTCTTT. This sequence encodes CASSTHRGTTEAFF.

The rearrangement links TRBV20-1 to TRBJ1-1, with D maybe TRBD1 (6 bases). The CDR3 runs 11 residues. The germline V and J ends were trimmed by 5 bases and 8 bases, with 12 bases remaining between them. Looked up from germline, CDR1 is DFQATT and CDR2 is SNEGSKA (reference sequence). Here the CDR3 DNA reads TGCAGTGCTCAACGACAGGTGGAAGCTTTCTTT. It specifies CSAQRQVEAFF.